The clone carrying this T cell receptor beta chain was counted ten times or more. What it binds is unknown. The record originates from a study of identical twins. Study results and caveats: With abundant cord blood beta clonotypes, insertions were fewer; memory repertoires showed no such pattern. Beta out-of-frame sequences showed weaker excess sharing between twins.

Each cDNA held unique molecular identifiers, and template switching gave it a universal primer site. TCRdb independently ran MiXCR on the 5' RACE reads; one entry per CDR3 protein. The table includes hundreds of thousands of distinct CDR3 sequences, approximately 20% detected once. Germline V lookup: CDR1 SGHRS, CDR2 YFSETQ. CDR3 length equals 14 residues. The V end was cut by 2 bases, the J end by 5 bases, with 10 bases between. These data also featured in a second study, about yellow fever vaccine responses in identical twins.

The sequencing sample was made of CD4+ T cells sorted from blood. The J gene is TRBJ2-2, the V gene TRBV5-1; D perhaps matches TRBD1 (5 bases). The TCR sequence derives from a woman between 18 and 30 years old in good health. The DNA for the CDR3 is TGCGCCAGCAGCTTAACACCAGGGACCGGGGAGCTGTTTTTT. It encodes CASSLTPGTGELFF.